This T cell receptor beta chain is from a study of T cells in Graves' hyperthyroidism and ophthalmopathy. Amplification of TCR beta CDR3 regions used RNA as the template. Initially, a first-round RT-PCR of the TCR CDR3 employed the HTBI primer set. TCRdb called the multiplex PCR reads again in MiXCR, with one record for every CDR3 protein. Altogether about 840,000 distinct CDR3 sequences are present, roughly 40% being singletons, with the ten largest covering approximately 8.7%. Many counts were recorded for this clonotype. The receptor was derived from a man between 18 and 35 years old with Graves' hyperthyroidism. Sequenced sample: blood.

The CDR3 protein is CASSQLQGWGTEAFF. The DNA of the CDR3 is TGTGCCAGCAGTCAATTACAGGGTTGGGGCACTGAAGCTTTCTTT. The chain recombines TRBV2 with TRBJ1-1; D may be TRBD1 (6 bases). The germline gives CDR1 SNHLY, CDR2 FYNNEI. The V gene lost 5 bases and the J gene lost 4 bases, with 17 bases spanning the gap. This CDR3 has 15 amino acids.